Described below is a single T cell receptor (beta chain) sequence and its context. Antigen unknown. RNA transcripts gave rise to amplified TCR beta CDR3 regions. The HTBI set primed first-round TCR CDR3 RT-PCR. TCRdb recomputed calls from the multiplex PCR reads with MiXCR, one row per CDR3 protein. The table has more than 450,000 distinct CDR3 sequences, approximately 20% seen once. This record comes from a study of T cells in Graves' hyperthyroidism and ophthalmopathy. The CDR3 is made up of 16 amino acids. Germline V gene data show CDR1 as MNHNY and CDR2 as SVGAGI (reference sequence). With 0 bases removed from V and 4 bases from J, the gap between germline ends came to 15 bases. Study results and caveats: Prediction of ophthalmopathy progression came a median roughly 6.4 months pre-onset.

This chain joins TRBV6-6 and TRBJ2-5; perhaps TRBD1 as D (6 bases). This TCR came from a man aged 35 to 55 with Graves' ophthalmopathy. The sample taken for sequencing was blood. Here the CDR3 DNA reads TGTGCCAGCAGTTACTCCGATATACAGGGTCCAGAGACCCAGTACTTC. It codes for CASSYSDIQGPETQYF.